Each of the 14 T cell receptor beta chains below was sequenced from the same sample in a study of tumor and adjacent non-tumor tissue in lung cancer (dated by TCRdb to the late 2010s). Libraries came from multiplex PCR. TCRdb records Illumina HiSeq 2500 as the sequencer. TCRbeta libraries were constructed through three rounds of nested PCR with primers (Table S4) according to protocols modified from ARM-PCR. Through fastp at Q25 and MiXCR, TCRdb rebuilt clones from the public reads, retaining in-frame beta chains. All rows with the same CDR3 protein become a single entry with the most common DNA and genes. The sample records about 80,000 distinct CDR3 sequences, about four fifths of which are singletons. The leading ten clones occupy less than 60% of the sample. RNA was extracted from bulk unsorted tissue and checked for quality with a NanoDrop ND-1000 and an Agilent 2100. The normal lung samples consisted of distant non-tumor tissue collected more than 3 cm from the tumor edge.

Sequencing was done on a sample of distant non-tumor lung tissue. Source of these receptors: a man aged 55 to 69 with non-small cell lung cancer.

Details on this clonotype: A much larger clonotype is one base distant, so this may be a read error. Here the CDR3 omits its conserved ending phenylalanine or tryptophan, so a read error is the likely source. This chain connects TRBV11-2 to TRBJ2-2, with a possible D match to TRBD2 (5 bases). The CDR3 extends over 15 amino acids. Germline CDR1 is SGHAT and CDR2 is FQNNGV. Trimming pared 1 base from V and 3 bases from J, leaving 9 bases between. The CDR3, as DNA: TGTGCCAGCAGCTTAGCGGGGTATTACACCGGGGAGCTGTTTTAT. Amino acids: CASSLAGYYTGELFY.

The sample holds many counts of this clonotype. This chain joins TRBV6-5 and TRBJ1-6; TRBD1 matches 9 bases. CDR3 length: 16 amino acids. CDR1 MNHEY and CDR2 SVGAGI come from the germline V gene. The V segment lost 7 bases and the J segment 3 bases; nucleotides outside the gene matches: 7. The CDR3 sequence is CASKRDRDIYNSPLHF. In DNA, the CDR3 is TGTGCCAGCAAACGGGACAGGGACATCTATAATTCACCCCTCCACTTT.

Of note for this clonotype: At one boundary the junction diverges from the germline segment, which might be a read error. The chain joins TRBV6-5 to TRBJ1-5; 9 bases are shared with TRBD1. CDR1 and CDR2 from the germline V gene are MNHEY and SVGAGI. The CDR3 length is 17 residues. The CDR3 region has the DNA TGTGCCAGCAGCAGGACAGGGGATGGCAACAGCAATCAGCCCCGGCATTTT. Protein: CASSRTGDGNSNQPRHF.

Points on this clonotype: At one of its ends the junction is not consistent with the germline gene, which may arise from a read error. V gene TRBV11-3 combines with J gene TRBJ2-2; TRBD2 matches 9 bases. The CDR3 runs 18 residues. Germline loops: CDR1 SGHNT, CDR2 YENEEA. The CDR3 coding sequence is TGTGCCAGCAGCTCCCTGGGAGCGGGAGGATACAGAACCGGGGAACTGTTTTTC. Translating gives CASSSLGAGGYRTGELFF. Combining the CDR3 with reference TRBV11-3 and TRBJ2-2 gives the whole variable domain EAGVVQSPRYKIIEKKQPVAFWCNPISGHNTLYWYLQNLGQGPELLIRYENEEAVDDSQLPKDRFSAERLKGVDSTLKIQPAELGDSAVYLCASSSLGAGGYRTGELFFGEGSRLTVL.

Comments on this clonotype: A clone one base away is much larger, so this may be a read error. No conserved phenylalanine or tryptophan is present at the end of the CDR3, so a read error is the likely explanation. This chain joins TRBV6-2 or TRBV6-3 and TRBJ2-5, with D uncertain. V was shortened by 2 bases and J by 4 bases, with 11 bases between the two germline ends. CDR1 and CDR2 from the germline V gene are MNHEY and SVGEGT. CDR3 length equals 14 residues. The CDR3 region has the DNA TGTGCCAGCAGTTACGCCGGAGACCCAGAGACCCAGTACTCC. It codes for CASSYAGDPETQYS.

A word on this clonotype: A much larger clone differs from this one at a single base, so this may be a read error. The chain joins TRBV4-1 to TRBJ2-6; D is undetermined. Germline lookup yields CDR1 MGHRA and CDR2 YSYEKL. The CDR3 sequence is 16 residues long. The germline V and J ends were trimmed by 2 bases and 0 bases, with 8 bases remaining between them. DNA of the CDR3: TGCGCCAGCAGCCAACGCACTGGCTCTGGGGCCAACGTCCTGACTTTC. Amino acid sequence: CASSQRTGSGANVLTF.

With regard to this clonotype: This may be a read error: a much more frequent sequence differs by one nucleotide. The V and J genes are TRBV6-1 and TRBJ1-5, with 9 bases fitting TRBD1. The J segment lost 2 bases and the V segment lost 2 bases, leaving 7 bases of the junction unmatched. The germline gives CDR1 MNHNS, CDR2 SASEGT. The CDR3 is made up of 17 amino acids. CDR3 region: CASSETTGGMGNQPQHF. CDR3 nucleotides: TGTGCCAGCAGTGAAACTACAGGGGGCATGGGCAATCAGCCCCAGCATTTT.

With respect to this clonotype: A junction end diverges from the germline sequence, so it may reflect a read error. The genes are TRBV11-2 and TRBJ2-6, with D unresolved. The V gene's germline CDR1 is SGHAT and CDR2 FQNNGV. The CDR3 covers 19 residues. CDR3 loop: CACSLVPKDRPSVANVLTF. The CDR3 region has the DNA TGTGCCTGCAGCTTAGTTCCAAAGGATAGGCCCTCTGTTGCCAACGTCCTGACTTTC. Combining the CDR3 with reference TRBV11-2 and TRBJ2-6 gives the whole variable domain EAGVAQSPRYKIIEKRQSVAFWCNPISGHATLYWYQQILGQGPKLLIQFQNNGVVDDSQLPKDRFSAERLKGVDSTLKIQPAKLEDSAVYLCACSLVPKDRPSVANVLTFGAGSRLTVL.

The rearrangement joins TRBV29-1 to TRBJ2-3; no clear D. The CDR3 is made up of 10 amino acids. Trimming took 6 bases from V and 7 from J, leaving 8 bases between them. Per the germline V gene, CDR1 is SQVTM and CDR2 is ANQGSEA. The CDR3 DNA reads as TGCAGCGTCGAGAGAAATACGCAGTATTTT. Translated: CSVERNTQYF.

Points on this clonotype: The junction departs from the called germline gene at one end, perhaps through a read error. This sequence joins TRBV11-2 and TRBJ2-5; 7 nucleotides match TRBD1. The CDR3 consists of 13 residues. Germline loops: CDR1 SGHAT, CDR2 FQNNGV. CDR3 bases: TGTGTCAACAGTTCTACAGGGGAAGAGACCCAGAACTTC. This gives the protein CVNSSTGEETQNF.

A note on this clonotype: It may be a read error: a sequence one base away is much more abundant. CDR3 nucleotides: TGCGCCAGCAGCCAACTAGCGGGGGTGCTCACAGCTACGCAGTATTTT. Its protein is CASSQLAGVLTATQYF. This chain uses TRBV4-1 with TRBJ2-3; 10 positions match TRBD2. This CDR3 has 16 residues. Looked up from germline, CDR1 is MGHRA and CDR2 is YSYEKL.

J is TRBJ2-3 and V is TRBV4-2; D ambiguous. Trimming removed 10 bases at V and 15 bases at J, with 20 bases between. Germline-derived CDR1 and CDR2 are LGHNA and YNFKEQ. This CDR3 is 11 amino acids long. CDR3 coding DNA: TGTGCCATCACTGAAGCAGATATGCACTATTTT. Amino acids: CAITEADMHYF.

Note on this clonotype: The junction and the germline gene differ at one end; a read error may be behind it. This chain links TRBV11-2 with TRBJ2-6, with a weak D call TRBD1 (5 bases). Per germline, CDR1 SGHAT and CDR2 FQNNGV. The CDR3 consists of 14 residues. The CDR3 DNA reads as TGTGCAAGCAATCTTATCTCTGGGGCCAACGTCCTGACCTTC. Translated, it gives CASNLISGANVLTF.

Worth noting for this clonotype: A read error may account for a junction end that differs from germline. The CDR3 reads CASSVGSGGGHEQYF. The CDR3 DNA reads TGTGCTAGCAGCGTAGGTTCAGGGGGCGGGCACGAACAGTACTTC. The rearrangement uses TRBV11-2 and TRBJ2-7, with TRBD1 matching over 8 bases. Germline CDR1 SGHAT, CDR2 FQNNGV. The CDR3 is made up of 15 amino acids.